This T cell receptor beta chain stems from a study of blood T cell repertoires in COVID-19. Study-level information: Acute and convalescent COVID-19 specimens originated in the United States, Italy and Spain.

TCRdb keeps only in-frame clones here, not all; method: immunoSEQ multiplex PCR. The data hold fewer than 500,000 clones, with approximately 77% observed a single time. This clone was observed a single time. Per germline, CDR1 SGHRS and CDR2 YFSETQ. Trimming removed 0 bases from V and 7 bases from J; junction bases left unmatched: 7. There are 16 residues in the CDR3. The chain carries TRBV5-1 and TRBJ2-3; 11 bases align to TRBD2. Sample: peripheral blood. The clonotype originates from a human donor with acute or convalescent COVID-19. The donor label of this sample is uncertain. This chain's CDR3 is CASSLVGTSGRYTQYF. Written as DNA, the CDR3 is TGCGCCAGCAGCTTGGTCGGGACTAGCGGTCGTTATACGCAGTATTTT.